The 29 T cell receptor beta chains reported below all come from one sample, sequenced in a study of blood T cell repertoires in COVID-19. Repertoires were generated with immunoSEQ multiplex PCR, while TCRdb's copy carries only in-frame clones and drops some. The sample yields roughly 280,000 clones, around 85% seen once. Source material: peripheral blood. Receptor source: a woman in her 70s with acute or convalescent COVID-19.

This sequence joins TRBV7-9 and TRBJ1-4; TRBD1 agrees at 9 bases. Unmatched junction bases numbered 7, after V lost 0 bases and J lost 8 bases. CDR3 length: 16 residues. CDR1 and CDR2 (germline): SEHNR, FQNEAQ (reference sequence). The CDR3 DNA follows: TGTGCCAGCAGCTTAGCCTACAGGGGGCCGGGGGAAAAACTGTTTTTT. Translation gives CASSLAYRGPGEKLFF.

V is TRBV2 and J is TRBJ2-2; TRBD1 matches 7 bases. Germline V CDR1 and CDR2: SNHLY, FYNNEI. CDR3 length equals 15 residues. V was clipped by 8 bases and J by 3 bases; unmatched bases: 9. The CDR3 sequence is CASVTTGAHTGELFF. CDR3 coding DNA: TGTGCCAGCGTCACCACAGGGGCCCACACCGGGGAGCTGTTTTTT. Using reference TRBV2 and TRBJ2-2 for the parts outside the CDR3, the full variable domain is EPEVTQTPSHQVTQMGQEVILRCVPISNHLYFYWYRQILGQKVEFLVSFYNNEISEKSEIFDDQFSVERPDGSNFTLKIRSTKLEDSAMYFCASVTTGAHTGELFFGEGSRLTVL.

The chain combines TRBV24-1 with TRBJ2-3, with 9 bases fitting TRBD1. Per germline, CDR1 KGHDR and CDR2 SFDVKD. V lost 7 bases and J lost 4; bases outside the gene matches: 8. The CDR3 is made up of 15 amino acids. CDR3 sequence: CATSPGQGFSDTQYF. CDR3 sequence (DNA): TGTGCCACCAGCCCGGGACAGGGCTTTTCAGATACGCAGTATTTT.

A few counts support this clone. CDR3 sequence (DNA): TGTGCCAGCCTCTCGTCTGGCACAGATACGCAGTATTTT. It codes for CASLSSGTDTQYF. The chain has TRBV12-3 or TRBV12-4 and TRBJ2-3; D is ambiguous. This CDR3 has 13 amino acids. The V end lost 8 bases, the J end lost 1 base, and 10 bases lay between the germline ends.

The chain carries TRBV12-3 or TRBV12-4 and TRBJ2-7; D may be TRBD1 (6 bases). This CDR3 comprises 12 residues. With 4 bases removed from V and 6 bases from J, the gap between germline ends came to 10 bases. DNA for the CDR3: TGTGCCAGCAGTTCCCAGGGGATCGAGCAGTACTTC. Translation gives CASSSQGIEQYF.

This clone showed up just once. The chain combines TRBV18 with TRBJ1-1; 7 nucleotides match TRBD1. Germline values: CDR1 KGHSH, CDR2 LQKENI. This CDR3 region has 16 residues. After removal of 3 bases from V and 0 bases from J, the junction contained 7 bases not matched to a gene. CDR3 sequence (DNA): TGTGCCAGCTCACCTTCGACAGGGCGAATGAACACTGAAGCTTTCTTT. Amino acid sequence: CASSPSTGRMNTEAFF.

V is TRBV6-5 and J is TRBJ1-1; 7 positions match TRBD1. The CDR3 has 13 residues. V dropped 10 bases and J dropped 6; count of bases not matched to a gene: 11. The germline CDR1 and CDR2 sequences are MNHEY and SVGAGI. The CDR3 DNA sequence: TGTGCCACGGCGAACCACAGGGGCGCTGAAGCTTTCTTT. Translation: CATANHRGAEAFF.

This chain uses TRBV7-2 with TRBJ1-6, with TRBD1 identical over 10 bases. V lost 8 bases, J lost 3 bases, and 4 bases stayed unmatched. The CDR3 sequence is 15 residues long. The germline V gene has CDR1 SGHTA and CDR2 FQGNSA. The CDR3 DNA reads TGTGCCAGCGTCGACAGGGGGCACTATAATTCACCCCTCCACTTT. This gives the protein CASVDRGHYNSPLHF.

The sample holds a few counts of this clone. The gene calls are TRBV5-4 and TRBJ1-2; D might be TRBD1 (5 bases). Germline V CDR1 and CDR2: SGHNT, YYREEE (reference sequence). The CDR3 runs 12 residues. Trimming shortened V by 4 bases and J by 6 bases, and 10 bases separated the two germline ends. For the CDR3, the DNA is TGTGCCAGCAGCCGGGGGGGAGATGGCTACACCTTC. The encoded protein is CASSRGGDGYTF. The variable domain in full, completed from reference TRBV5-4 and TRBJ1-2, reads ETGVTQSPTHLIKTRGQQVTLRCSSQSGHNTVSWYQQALGQGPQFIFQYYREEENGRGNFPPRFSGLQFPNYSSELNVNALELDDSALYLCASSRGGDGYTFGSGTRLTVV.

V usage is TRBV11-1 and J usage is TRBJ2-5; TRBD2 is a possible D gene (6 bases). The germline CDR1 and CDR2 sequences are SGHAT and FQDESV (reference sequence). V shed 5 bases and J shed 10 bases, with 26 bases lying between them. The CDR3 runs to 16 residues. Here the CDR3 DNA reads TGTGCCAGCAGCCCCACTTCTGGCGGGGCCCCCTCAGGCCAGTACTTC. Translated, it gives CASSPTSGGAPSGQYF.

The gene calls are TRBV6-1 and TRBJ1-5; no clear D. The CDR3 spans 13 residues. CDR1 and CDR2 from the germline V gene are MNHNS and SASEGT. With 2 bases removed from V and 3 bases from J, the gap between germline ends came to 5 bases. The CDR3: CASSEIVNQPQHF. As DNA, the CDR3 is TGTGCCAGCAGTGAAATCGTCAATCAGCCCCAGCATTTT.

The V and J genes are TRBV9 and TRBJ2-5; 7 nucleotides match TRBD1. This CDR3 has 16 amino acids. The J segment lost 2 bases and the V segment lost 2 bases, leaving 9 bases of the junction unmatched. The V gene's germline CDR1 is SGDLS and CDR2 YYNGEE. The CDR3 protein is CASSVRGQPTQETQYF. In DNA form, the CDR3 reads TGTGCCAGCAGCGTCCGGGGACAGCCTACTCAAGAGACCCAGTACTTC. The complete variable domain, with remaining parts taken from reference TRBV9 and TRBJ2-5, reads DSGVTQTPKHLITATGQRVTLRCSPRSGDLSVYWYQQSLDQGLQFLIQYYNGEERAKGNILERFSAQQFPDLHSELNLSSLELGDSALYFCASSVRGQPTQETQYFGPGTRLLVL.

J is TRBJ2-2 and V is TRBV9, with 9 bases that match TRBD1. Germline V gives CDR1 SGDLS, CDR2 YYNGEE. There are 16 residues in the CDR3. The J segment lost 7 bases and the V segment lost 4 bases, leaving 11 bases of the junction unmatched. As DNA, the CDR3 is TGTGCCAGCAGCCCAAGGGACAGGGCCGCCCTCGGGGAGCTGTTTTTT. Translating it yields CASSPRDRAALGELFF.

CDR3 nucleotide sequence: TGTGCCAGTTCCCGACTTGGCTCTAGCACAGATACGCAGTATTTT. Protein: CASSRLGSSTDTQYF. This chain links TRBV2 with TRBJ2-3; D gene uncertain. Germline V CDR1 and CDR2: SNHLY, FYNNEI. The V gene lost 9 bases and the J gene lost 0 bases, with 16 bases spanning the gap. The CDR3 consists of 15 residues.

This clone was seen a single time. The chain recombines TRBV7-6 with TRBJ2-5; 13 nucleotides agree with TRBD2. V trimming: 5 bases; J trimming: 4 bases; junction bases outside the gene matches: 13. In germline, CDR1 is SGHVS, CDR2 FNYEAQ. There are 18 residues in the CDR3. The CDR3 here is CASSASGTSGASRETQYF. The CDR3 bases are TGTGCCAGCAGCGCCTCCGGGACTAGCGGGGCCTCACGAGAGACCCAGTACTTC. Based on the CDR3 plus reference TRBV7-6 and TRBJ2-5, the full variable domain is GAGVSQSPRYKVTKRGQDVALRCDPISGHVSLYWYRQALGQGPEFLTYFNYEAQQDKSGLPNDRFSAERPEGSISTLTIQRTEQRDSAMYRCASSASGTSGASRETQYFGPGTRLLVL.

The genes are TRBV5-1 and TRBJ2-1; 9 positions agree with TRBD2. The CDR3 runs 15 residues. From germline, CDR1 is SGHRS and CDR2 YFSETQ. J lost 6 bases, V lost 2 bases, and 6 bases had no gene match. In DNA form, the CDR3 reads TGCGCCAGCAGCTTCACCGGGACTAGCCTCAATGAGCAGTTCTTC. Translation: CASSFTGTSLNEQFF.

V is TRBV5-1 and J is TRBJ2-1; 14 bases map to TRBD2. The germline V gene has CDR1 SGHRS and CDR2 YFSETQ. The V segment lost 1 base and the J segment 7 bases; nucleotides outside the gene matches: 4. This CDR3 spans 16 amino acids. CDR3 protein: CASSLQTSGGANEQFF. CDR3 DNA sequence: TGCGCCAGCAGCTTGCAGACTAGCGGGGGGGCGAATGAGCAGTTCTTC.

The chain uses TRBV5-5 and TRBJ2-7; D remains ambiguous. Germline V lookup: CDR1 SGHKS, CDR2 YYEKEE (reference sequence). Trimming cost V 0 bases and J 2 bases, with 9 bases left between them. The CDR3 covers 14 residues. CDR3 DNA: TGTGCCAGCAGCTTGGGGCTCGTTACCTACGAGCAGTACTTC. Translated: CASSLGLVTYEQYF.

The V gene is TRBV7-2, the J gene TRBJ1-3; D unresolved. The CDR3 sequence is 13 residues long. CDR1 SGHTA and CDR2 FQGNSA come from the germline V gene. Trimming took off 6 bases at V and 8 bases at J, with 14 bases between the two ends. The CDR3 loop reads CASRVLGGDTIYF. Written as DNA, the CDR3 is TGTGCCAGCAGGGTTTTAGGCGGGGACACCATATATTTT. The whole variable domain, filled in from reference TRBV7-2 and TRBJ1-3, reads GAGVSQSPSNKVTEKGKDVELRCDPISGHTALYWYRQSLGQGLEFLIYFQGNSAPDKSGLPSDRFSAERTGGSVSTLTIQRTQQEDSAVYLCASRVLGGDTIYFGEGSWLTVV.

CDR3 amino acids: CASRPTLRNTEAFF. In DNA, the CDR3 is TGTGCCAGCAGGCCGACTCTCCGGAACACTGAAGCTTTCTTT. V is TRBV2 and J is TRBJ1-1; D unresolved. The germline V gene encodes CDR1 SNHLY and CDR2 FYNNEI. CDR3 size: 14 residues. V dropped 6 bases and J dropped 1 base, with 12 bases sitting between them.

V gene TRBV19 combines with J gene TRBJ1-5, with D uncertain. CDR1 and CDR2 (germline): LNHDA, SQIVND (reference sequence). The CDR3 covers 17 residues. The V end was cut by 3 bases, the J end by 7 bases, with 22 bases between. The CDR3 region has the DNA TGTGCCAGTAGTATTGGCGGTGGCACCCGGGGAGGGCAGCCCCAGCATTTT. Amino acids: CASSIGGGTRGGQPQHF.

V gene TRBV12-3 or TRBV12-4 combines with J gene TRBJ1-1; D is ambiguous. V was pared by 5 bases and J by 1 base, with 8 bases between. The CDR3 consists of 13 residues. The CDR3 reads CASSPEGNTEAFF. The DNA of the CDR3 is TGTGCCAGCAGTCCCGAGGGGAACACTGAAGCTTTCTTT.

The chain employs TRBV6-2 or TRBV6-3 and TRBJ2-3, with 10 bases aligning to TRBD2. CDR3 length: 15 residues. In germline, CDR1 is MNHEY, CDR2 SVGEGT. The ends lost 5 bases at V and 6 bases at J; junction bases unmatched: 8. The CDR3 coding sequence is TGTGCCAGCAGTAGAAGCGGGGGGGCTGGGGATACGCAGTATTTT. Translation gives CASSRSGGAGDTQYF.

V is TRBV3-1 (or the pseudogene TRBV3-2) and J is TRBJ2-7, with 8 bases fitting TRBD2. The junction had 3 bases not matched to a gene; V was cut back by 5 bases and J by 3 bases. The CDR3 loop spans 13 amino acids. CDR1 and CDR2 (germline): LGHDT, YNNKEL (reference sequence). The CDR3 DNA is TGTGCCAGCAGCTATGCGGGGGGCTACGAGCAGTACTTC. It specifies CASSYAGGYEQYF.

The chain has TRBV12-5 and TRBJ1-2; maybe TRBD1 (6 bases). This CDR3 contains 15 residues. Germline CDR1 and CDR2: LGHNT and FRNRAP. The V and J ends lost 1 base and 7 bases respectively, with 16 bases between them. The DNA of the CDR3 is TGTGCTAGTGGTTTGGGCGCACAGGGAGTCGGTGGCTACACCTTC. Its protein product is CASGLGAQGVGGYTF.

This clone was seen a single time. V is TRBV19 and J is TRBJ2-1; maybe TRBD2 (7 bases). In germline, CDR1 is LNHDA, CDR2 SQIVND (reference sequence). The V end was cut by 7 bases, the J end by 3 bases, with 16 bases between. The CDR3 spans 15 residues. In DNA, the CDR3 is TGTGCCAGTAAAGGGGGGAGGGGAATCTACAATGAGCAGTTCTTC. This codes for CASKGGRGIYNEQFF.

The rearrangement links TRBV20-1 to TRBJ2-3, with no clear D. CDR1 and CDR2 from the germline V gene are DFQATT and SNEGSKA (reference sequence). The length of the CDR3 is 11 residues. The CDR3 bases are TGCAGCGCGCAGGATGCAGATACGCAGTATTTT. Translated, it gives CSAQDADTQYF.

The rearrangement links TRBV5-1 to TRBJ1-4; 7 positions agree with TRBD1. Trimming at V came to 3 bases and at J to 5 bases, leaving 10 bases not matched to a gene. The CDR3 runs to 16 residues. The germline CDR1 and CDR2 sequences are SGHRS and YFSETQ. The CDR3: CASSSGLGQRNEKLFF. Here the CDR3 DNA reads TGCGCCAGCAGCTCGGGGTTGGGACAGCGAAATGAAAAACTGTTTTTT.

The chain links TRBV7-2 to TRBJ2-7; 9 bases are shared with TRBD2. The CDR3 spans 16 residues. The germline CDR1 and CDR2 sequences are SGHTA and FQGNSA. The V segment lost 4 bases and the J segment 2 bases; nucleotides outside the gene matches: 9. CDR3 amino acids: CASSSGAASGAYEQYF. The DNA of the CDR3 is TGTGCCAGCAGCTCGGGGGCGGCTAGCGGGGCCTACGAGCAGTACTTC.